Below, one T cell receptor (beta chain) is given with its context. The CDR3 spans 15 residues. The germline V gene has CDR1 SGHNT and CDR2 YYREEE (reference sequence). V shed 2 bases and J shed 1 base, with 10 bases lying between them. This sample is drawn from a study of PD-L1 blockade in urothelial cancer. Study background: Once treatment had started, blood was analyzed at 3 weeks (second dose) and again at 6 weeks. Median T cell yield from blood was about 130,000.

Every PCR got spiked synthetic TCR analog templates. Generated by immunoSEQ multiplex PCR, the TCRdb table keeps only in-frame clones and is missing some. The sample has 130,000 or so clones, 65% to 85% seen once. As for time point: pretreatment peripheral blood. Here the sequenced sample was PBMCs, taken around atezolizumab (anti-PD-L1) treatment. The receptor's source is a man between 45 and 60 years old with urothelial cancer. This rearrangement joins TRBV5-4 to TRBJ2-1; D might be TRBD2 (6 bases). The DNA for the CDR3 is TGTGCCAGCAGCTTACTAGCCGAATCCTACAATGAGCAGTTCTTC. Protein: CASSLLAESYNEQFF.